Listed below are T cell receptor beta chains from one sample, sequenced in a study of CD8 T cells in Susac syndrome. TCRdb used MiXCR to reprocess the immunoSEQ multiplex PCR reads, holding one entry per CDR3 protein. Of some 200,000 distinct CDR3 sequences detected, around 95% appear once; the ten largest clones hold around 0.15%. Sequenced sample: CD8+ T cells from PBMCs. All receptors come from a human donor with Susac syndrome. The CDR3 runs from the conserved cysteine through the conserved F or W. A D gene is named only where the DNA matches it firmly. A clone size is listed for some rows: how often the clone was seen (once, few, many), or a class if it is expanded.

CDR3: CSVTPQIHTDTQYF; DNA: TGCAGCGTTACTCCCCAGATCCACACAGATACGCAGTATTTT; size: .; J: TRBJ2-3; D: .; V: TRBV29-1
CDR3: CASSSVTGQQETQYF; DNA: TGTGCCAGCAGCTCTGTGACAGGACAACAAGAGACCCAGTACTTC; size: .; J: TRBJ2-5; D: .; V: TRBV7-9
CDR3: CASSEYNRELSEQYF; DNA: TGTGCCAGCAGTGAATATAACCGAGAACTCAGCGAGCAGTACTTC; size: .; J: TRBJ2-7; D: .; V: TRBV25-1
CDR3: CAWSPSLGGMNGGQYF; DNA: TGTGCCTGGAGTCCCTCTCTGGGTGGAATGAATGGCGGCCAGTACTTC; size: once; J: TRBJ2-5; D: .; V: TRBV30
CDR3: CSGAGEGQPQHF; DNA: TGCAGCGGGGCAGGGGAGGGTCAGCCCCAGCATTTT; size: .; J: TRBJ1-5; D: .; V: TRBV29-1
CDR3: CASSLSRTGYGYTF; DNA: TGTGCCAGCAGTTTATCGAGGACAGGTTATGGCTACACCTTC; size: .; J: TRBJ1-2; D: TRBD1; V: TRBV27
CDR3: CASSSGIPTGTDTQYF; DNA: TGTGCCAGCAGTTCCGGGATACCTACCGGCACAGATACGCAGTATTTT; size: .; J: TRBJ2-3; D: .; V: TRBV13
CDR3: CASSPTGQEYYGYTF; DNA: TGTGCCAGCAGCCCAACGGGACAGGAATACTATGGCTACACCTTC; size: .; J: TRBJ1-2; D: TRBD1; V: TRBV14
CDR3: CASTDRGSNYGYTF; DNA: TGTGCCAGCACCGACAGGGGATCAAACTATGGCTACACCTTC; size: .; J: TRBJ1-2; D: TRBD1; V: TRBV7-9
CDR3: CASSWPNTGELFF; DNA: TGTGCCAGTAGTTGGCCGAACACCGGGGAGCTGTTTTTT; size: .; J: TRBJ2-2; D: .; V: TRBV19
CDR3: CAWSVAQYMNTEAFF; DNA: TGTGCCTGGAGTGTGGCACAGTACATGAACACTGAAGCTTTCTTT; size: .; J: TRBJ1-1; D: .; V: TRBV30
CDR3: CATSDHQGRAFF; DNA: TGTGCCACCAGTGATCATCAGGGGAGAGCTTTCTTT; size: .; J: TRBJ1-1; D: .; V: TRBV24-1
CDR3: CASSHATGASYNEQFF; DNA: TGCGCCAGCAGCCACGCGACAGGGGCCTCCTACAATGAGCAGTTCTTC; size: .; J: TRBJ2-1; D: TRBD1; V: TRBV4-1
CDR3: CASSLQLALGANVLTF; DNA: TGTGCCAGCAGCTTACAACTAGCTCTTGGGGCCAACGTCCTGACTTTC; size: .; J: TRBJ2-6; D: .; V: TRBV7-2
CDR3: CASSQESAAGGTNTGELFF; DNA: TGTGCCAGCAGCCAAGAGAGCGCAGCGGGGGGCACGAACACCGGGGAGCTGTTTTTT; size: .; J: TRBJ2-2; D: TRBD2; V: TRBV3-1
CDR3: CASSFPRQGVGETQYF; DNA: TGTGCCAGCAGTTTCCCTCGACAGGGGGTAGGGGAGACCCAGTACTTC; size: .; J: TRBJ2-5; D: TRBD1; V: TRBV28
CDR3: CASSPPEREDTQYF; DNA: TGTGCCAGCAGCCCTCCGGAACGGGAAGATACGCAGTATTTT; size: .; J: TRBJ2-3; D: .; V: TRBV9
CDR3: CSARPGGVYEQYF; DNA: TGCAGTGCTAGACCAGGGGGCGTCTACGAGCAGTACTTC; size: .; J: TRBJ2-7; D: TRBD1; V: TRBV20-1
CDR3: CSVSRRLSTEAFF; DNA: TGCAGCGTAAGTAGGCGGCTGAGCACTGAAGCTTTCTTT; size: .; J: TRBJ1-1; D: .; V: TRBV29-1
CDR3: CASSEPGRFTETQYF; DNA: TGTGCCAGCAGTGAACCCGGAAGATTCACCGAGACCCAGTACTTC; size: once; J: TRBJ2-5; D: .; V: TRBV2
CDR3: CASSATGYDEQFF; DNA: TGTGCCAGCAGTGCTACAGGGTATGATGAGCAGTTCTTC; size: .; J: TRBJ2-1; D: .; V: TRBV6-4
CDR3: CSVQEGEDGYTF; DNA: TGCAGTGTTCAGGAGGGGGAGGATGGCTACACCTTC; size: .; J: TRBJ1-2; D: .; V: TRBV20-1
CDR3: CASSPQETNTEAFF; DNA: TGCGCCAGCAGCCCTCAGGAGACCAACACTGAAGCTTTCTTT; size: .; J: TRBJ1-1; D: .; V: TRBV5-1
CDR3: CASSWTSASTDTQYF; DNA: TGTGCCAGCAGTTGGACTAGCGCTAGCACAGATACGCAGTATTTT; size: .; J: TRBJ2-3; D: TRBD2; V: TRBV6-2/TRBV6-3
CDR3: CASSVDTKNYGYTF; DNA: TGTGCCAGCAGTGTTGACACGAAGAACTATGGCTACACCTTC; size: .; J: TRBJ1-2; D: .; V: TRBV2
CDR3: CATSENRRGGELFF; DNA: TGTGCCACCAGTGAGAACCGACGGGGCGGGGAGCTGTTTTTT; size: once; J: TRBJ2-2; D: .; V: TRBV24-1
CDR3: CSARGREFNEQFF; DNA: TGCAGTGCTAGAGGAAGGGAGTTCAATGAGCAGTTCTTC; size: .; J: TRBJ2-1; D: .; V: TRBV20-1
CDR3: CASSIGWGAYNEQFF; DNA: TGTGCCAGTAGTATCGGATGGGGGGCTTACAATGAGCAGTTCTTC; size: .; J: TRBJ2-1; D: .; V: TRBV19
CDR3: CASSSKLAGAITDTQYF; DNA: TGCGCCAGCAGCTCGAAACTAGCGGGAGCGATCACAGATACGCAGTATTTT; size: .; J: TRBJ2-3; D: TRBD2; V: TRBV5-1
CDR3: CASSPPRERYEQYF; DNA: TGTGCCAGCAGCCCCCCGAGGGAAAGGTACGAGCAGTACTTC; size: .; J: TRBJ2-7; D: .; V: TRBV5-6
CDR3: CASSLGVYEQYF; DNA: TGTGCCAGCAGTCTAGGGGTCTACGAGCAGTACTTC; size: .; J: TRBJ2-7; D: .; V: TRBV6-6
CDR3: CASSLDAGTTNEKLFF; DNA: TGTGCCAGCAGTTTGGACGCTGGGACAACTAATGAAAAACTGTTTTTT; size: .; J: TRBJ1-4; D: .; V: TRBV28
CDR3: CASSLGFDTEAFF; DNA: TGTGCCAGCAGCTTGGGTTTTGACACTGAAGCTTTCTTT; size: .; J: TRBJ1-1; D: .; V: TRBV5-4
CDR3: CASSQEGEGAYNEQFF; DNA: TGCGCCAGCAGCCAAGAGGGAGAGGGGGCCTACAATGAGCAGTTCTTC; size: .; J: TRBJ2-1; D: .; V: TRBV4-1
CDR3: CASSPGQGVGYEQYF; DNA: TGTGCCAGCAGTCCAGGACAGGGCGTCGGCTACGAGCAGTACTTC; size: .; J: TRBJ2-7; D: TRBD1; V: TRBV12-3/TRBV12-4
CDR3: CASSSGLATEQFF; DNA: TGTGCCAGCAGCTCGGGACTAGCGACCGAGCAGTTCTTC; size: once; J: TRBJ2-1; D: TRBD2; V: TRBV12-3/TRBV12-4
CDR3: CASRTGTSVLEQYF; DNA: TGCGCCAGCAGAACCGGGACTAGCGTGCTCGAGCAGTACTTC; size: .; J: TRBJ2-7; D: TRBD2; V: TRBV5-1
CDR3: CASSQTGNTEAFF; DNA: TGTGCCAGCAGCCAGACAGGGAACACTGAAGCTTTCTTT; size: few; J: TRBJ1-1; D: .; V: TRBV3-1
CDR3: CASTPHGQYEQYF; DNA: TGCGCCAGCACTCCACACGGACAGTACGAGCAGTACTTC; size: .; J: TRBJ2-7; D: .; V: TRBV23-1
CDR3: CASSGSNEKLFF; DNA: TGTGCCAGTTCGGGTAGCAATGAAAAACTGTTTTTT; size: .; J: TRBJ1-4; D: .; V: TRBV9
CDR3: CSARDLGQSSYEQYF; DNA: TGCAGTGCTAGAGATCTGGGACAAAGCTCCTACGAGCAGTACTTC; size: .; J: TRBJ2-7; D: .; V: TRBV20-1
CDR3: CASSRGVYTEAFF; DNA: TGTGCCAGCAGCCGAGGGGTTTACACTGAAGCTTTCTTT; size: .; J: TRBJ1-1; D: .; V: TRBV6-5
CDR3: CASSLPRGATEAFF; DNA: TGTGCCAGCAGTTTACCCAGGGGGGCCACTGAAGCTTTCTTT; size: .; J: TRBJ1-1; D: TRBD1; V: TRBV12-3/TRBV12-4
CDR3: CASSVSSSYNEQFF; DNA: TGTGCCAGCAGCGTGAGCAGCTCCTACAATGAGCAGTTCTTC; size: .; J: TRBJ2-1; D: .; V: TRBV9
CDR3: CASRTGGEAFF; DNA: TGTGCCAGCCGGACAGGGGGGGAAGCTTTCTTT; size: .; J: TRBJ1-1; D: TRBD1; V: TRBV19
CDR3: CASSGTTSGGPNTQYF; DNA: TGTGCCAGCAGTGGTACAACTAGCGGGGGACCCAATACGCAGTATTTT; size: .; J: TRBJ2-3; D: TRBD2; V: TRBV6-1